This is a list of T cell receptor beta chains from one sample in a study of T cells in Graves' hyperthyroidism and ophthalmopathy. From the multiplex PCR reads, TCRdb called clonotypes with MiXCR, one entry per CDR3 protein. The data show some 690,000 distinct CDR3 sequences, roughly 17% seen once. The sample taken for sequencing was blood. These receptors originate from a man in his fifties or sixties with Graves' hyperthyroidism. CDR3s include the opening cysteine and the closing phenylalanine or tryptophan. The order of the fields is J gene, V gene, clone size, D gene, CDR3 DNA, CDR3 protein. The D gene is left open where the match is weak. Where a row states a size, it is once, few, many or the class of an expanded clone; other rows omit it.

J gene: TRBJ1-1
V gene: TRBV6-1
clone size: NA
D gene: NA
CDR3 DNA: TGTGCCAGCACTGATCCGAACGGGGGTGAAGCTTTCTTT
CDR3 protein: CASTDPNGGEAFF

J gene: TRBJ2-1
V gene: TRBV7-9
clone size: many
D gene: NA
CDR3 DNA: TGTGCCAGCAGCTTAAGCCCCGCTGAAGTCTATGAGCAGTTCTTC
CDR3 protein: CASSLSPAEVYEQFF

J gene: TRBJ2-3
V gene: TRBV27
clone size: many
D gene: TRBD2
CDR3 DNA: TGTGCCAGCAGTTCGTCTTTACGGACTAGCGGGAGAGTAGATACGCAGTATTTT
CDR3 protein: CASSSSLRTSGRVDTQYF

J gene: TRBJ2-3
V gene: TRBV12-3/TRBV12-4
clone size: many
D gene: NA
CDR3 DNA: TGTGCCAGCAGTTTAATAGGGGAAGGCACAGATACGCAGTATTTT
CDR3 protein: CASSLIGEGTDTQYF

J gene: TRBJ2-5
V gene: TRBV5-8
clone size: NA
D gene: TRBD1
CDR3 DNA: TGTGCCAGCAGCGTTCGGTTCGGACAGGGAAGTCGTGGAGAGACCCAGTACTTC
CDR3 protein: CASSVRFGQGSRGETQYF

J gene: TRBJ1-2
V gene: TRBV20-1
clone size: NA
D gene: NA
CDR3 DNA: TGCAGTGCTAGGCCCGGCTACTATGGCTACACCTTC
CDR3 protein: CSARPGYYGYTF

J gene: TRBJ1-1
V gene: TRBV6-5
clone size: NA
D gene: NA
CDR3 DNA: TGTGCCAGCAGTTACTCGGGTGGGGCCAACACTGAAGCTTTCTTT
CDR3 protein: CASSYSGGANTEAFF

J gene: TRBJ2-6
V gene: TRBV30
clone size: few
D gene: NA
CDR3 DNA: TGTGCCTGGAGTGTACTGGGTGTTGGGGCCAACGTCCTGACTTTC
CDR3 protein: CAWSVLGVGANVLTF

J gene: TRBJ2-7
V gene: TRBV24-1
clone size: NA
D gene: TRBD1
CDR3 DNA: TGTGTCACCAGTGATGGGACAGGGGGCGGCTACGAGCAGTACTTC
CDR3 protein: CVTSDGTGGGYEQYF

J gene: TRBJ2-3
V gene: TRBV6-2/TRBV6-3
clone size: NA
D gene: NA
CDR3 DNA: TGTGCCAGCAGTGCCCTGGGCCTTATCACAGATACGCAGTATTTT
CDR3 protein: CASSALGLITDTQYF

J gene: TRBJ2-1
V gene: TRBV6-1
clone size: many
D gene: NA
CDR3 DNA: TGTGCCAGCGGAGGGGGGGGGTTGAGGGATGAGCAGTTCTTC
CDR3 protein: CASGGGGLRDEQFF

J gene: TRBJ2-1
V gene: TRBV7-9
clone size: few
D gene: TRBD2
CDR3 DNA: TGTGCCAGCAGCCAGGGTGCTAGCGGCTACAATGAGCAGTTCTTC
CDR3 protein: CASSQGASGYNEQFF

J gene: TRBJ1-3
V gene: TRBV2
clone size: many
D gene: TRBD1
CDR3 DNA: TGTGCCAGCAGTAAGACAGGGGGAGATGGAAACACCATATATTTT
CDR3 protein: CASSKTGGDGNTIYF

J gene: TRBJ1-2
V gene: TRBV2
clone size: NA
D gene: NA
CDR3 DNA: TGTGCCACCAACGAGGACACGGAACTCTATGGCTACGCCTTC
CDR3 protein: CATNEDTELYGYAF

J gene: TRBJ1-5
V gene: TRBV5-8
clone size: few
D gene: NA
CDR3 DNA: TGTGCCAGCAGCTTAGTGGGGTTGGGTAATCAGCCCCAGCATTTT
CDR3 protein: CASSLVGLGNQPQHF

J gene: TRBJ2-7
V gene: TRBV7-9
clone size: few
D gene: TRBD1
CDR3 DNA: TGTGCCAGCACCTGGGACAGGGGTCTCTACGAGCAGTACTTC
CDR3 protein: CASTWDRGLYEQYF